These 32 T cell receptor beta chains share one sample of origin, sequenced in a study of TIL therapy for anti-PD-1-resistant metastatic lung cancer. This was the immunoSEQ v3 assay. Only in-frame clones appear in the TCRdb table, and some are missing; sequencing was by immunoSEQ multiplex PCR. The sample consists of 50,000 to 60,000 clones, roughly 70% of them appearing once. Documented time point: pre-treatment sample, taken before nivolumab and TIL therapy. Most excised metastases sampled were pleural nodules or supraclavicular lymph nodes. Material: tumor tissue, obtained at baseline. These receptors were obtained from a person between 30 and 79 years old with non-small cell lung cancer.

J is TRBJ2-7 and V is TRBV7-9, with TRBD1 as a possible D gene (6 bases). The CDR3 runs 15 residues. Per the germline V gene, CDR1 is SEHNR and CDR2 is FQNEAQ (reference sequence). V lost 5 bases and J lost 11, with 25 bases in between. CDR3 sequence: CASSPPAGVPLSEYF. The DNA for the CDR3 is TGTGCCAGCAGCCCACCCGCAGGGGTCCCGCTATCCGAGTACTTC. Variable domain in full (rest from reference TRBV7-9 and TRBJ2-7): DTGVSQNPRHKITKRGQNVTFRCDPISEHNRLYWYRQTLGQGPEFLTYFQNEAQLEKSRLLSDRFSAERPKGSFSTLEIQRTEQGDSAMYLCASSPPAGVPLSEYFGPGTRLTVT.

V usage is TRBV18 and J usage is TRBJ1-4, with 7 bases lining up with TRBD1. The J segment lost 15 bases and the V segment lost 4 bases, leaving 11 bases of the junction unmatched. Germline V gene sequence: CDR1 KGHSH, CDR2 LQKENI. There are 13 residues in the CDR3. The CDR3 region is CASSLRDSVFLFF. CDR3 bases: TGTGCCAGCTCACTCAGGGACAGCGTATTTTTGTTTTTT.

The genes are TRBV19 and TRBJ2-3; D is unclear. Germline V gives CDR1 LNHDA, CDR2 SQIVND (reference sequence). Trimming left V 5 bases short and J 2 bases short, with 8 bases between. There are 13 residues in the CDR3. The CDR3 DNA is TGTGCCAGTAGTCATGGGGTCACAGATACGCAGTATTTT. As protein: CASSHGVTDTQYF.

Concerning this clone itself: At one boundary the junction diverges from the germline segment, which might be a read error. The chain combines TRBV6-1 with TRBJ1-5, with a weak D call TRBD1 (5 bases). Germline lookup yields CDR1 MNHNS and CDR2 SASEGT. This CDR3 region has 14 residues. The CDR3 bases are TGTGCCAGCAGCGAAGAACGGGGGAATCAGCCCCAGCATTTT. This translates into CASSEERGNQPQHF.

CDR3: CAWSVGQPNSPLHF. CDR3 bases: TGTGCCTGGAGTGTAGGGCAGCCTAATTCACCCCTCCACTTT. V usage is TRBV30 and J usage is TRBJ1-6, with D unclear. V gave up 0 bases and J gave up 6 bases, with 9 bases separating them. The length of the CDR3 is 14 residues. The germline V gene has CDR1 GTSNPN and CDR2 SVGIG (reference sequence).

The rearrangement links TRBV5-1 to TRBJ2-5; a weak D match, TRBD2 (5 bases). Trimming cost V 4 bases and J 6 bases, with 16 bases left between them. The germline V gene has CDR1 SGHRS and CDR2 YFSETQ. The CDR3 loop spans 14 amino acids. CDR3 residues: CASSPELDSKTQYF. CDR3 nucleotide sequence: TGCGCCAGCAGCCCGGAACTAGATTCAAAGACCCAGTACTTC.

This clone was seen a few times. CDR3 in amino acids: CASSAGNEQYF. The CDR3 DNA reads TGTGCCAGCAGCGCGGGGAACGAGCAGTACTTC. V is TRBV9 and J is TRBJ2-7; D might be TRBD2 (5 bases). Germline values: CDR1 SGDLS, CDR2 YYNGEE. V gave up 3 bases and J gave up 5 bases, with 6 bases separating them. The CDR3 totals 11 residues.

The chain uses TRBV5-1 and TRBJ1-2; 7 bases line up with TRBD1. J lost 3 bases, V lost 0 bases, and 2 bases had no gene match. The CDR3 extends over 14 amino acids. Per the germline V gene, CDR1 is SGHRS and CDR2 is YFSETQ. The CDR3 bases are TGCGCCAGCAGCTTGGAGGGGGCGTACTATGGCTACACCTTC. Its translation is CASSLEGAYYGYTF. The entire variable domain, with the rest obtained from reference TRBV5-1 and TRBJ1-2, is as follows: KAGVTQTPRYLIKTRGQQVTLSCSPISGHRSVSWYQQTPGQGLQFLFEYFSETQRNKGNFPGRFSGRQFSNSRSEMNVSTLELGDSALYLCASSLEGAYYGYTFGSGTRLTVV.

This clone is a singleton in its sample. This chain connects TRBV7-9 to TRBJ1-2; no firm D call. Between the trimmed V and J ends, which lost 5 bases and 4 bases, there was a span of 8 bases. This CDR3 has 12 amino acids. Germline assignment: CDR1 SEHNR and CDR2 FQNEAQ (reference sequence). DNA of the CDR3: TGTGCCAGCAGCGGAGCGGCCTATGGCTACACCTTC. Translating it yields CASSGAAYGYTF.

The CDR3 DNA is TGTGCCAGCAGCATCCAGGGAACAGATACGCAGTATTTT. Amino acid sequence: CASSIQGTDTQYF. V usage is TRBV7-7 and J usage is TRBJ2-3, with D perhaps matching TRBD1 (5 bases). The germline V gene has CDR1 SSHAT and CDR2 FNYEAQ (reference sequence). This CDR3 is built from 13 residues. Trimming left V 5 bases short and J 3 bases short, with 9 bases between.

The V and J genes are TRBV10-2 and TRBJ2-2; TRBD2 aligns across 12 bases. Germline CDR1 WSHSY, CDR2 SAAADI. Trimming at V came to 6 bases and at J to 8 bases, leaving 7 bases not matched to a gene. The CDR3 consists of 15 residues. Written as DNA, the CDR3 is TGCGCCAGCAGATCTAGCGGGAGGGCGGCAGGGGAGCTGTTTTTT. Protein product: CASRSSGRAAGELFF.

The table lists this clone with a count of one. The DNA for the CDR3 is TGCGCCAGCACCTTCGGCCCGGGATACAATGAGCAGTTCTTC. Its translation: CASTFGPGYNEQFF. The chain has TRBV5-1 and TRBJ2-1, with D maybe TRBD2 (5 bases). V was clipped by 6 bases and J by 4 bases, with 14 bases between them. In germline, CDR1 is SGHRS, CDR2 YFSETQ. This CDR3 has 14 residues.

This clone was seen a few times. The chain has TRBV6-5 and TRBJ1-1, with unresolved D. Germline V gives CDR1 MNHEY, CDR2 SVGAGI. This CDR3 has 15 residues. V lost 4 bases and J 1 base, leaving 13 bases between the germline ends. The CDR3 is CASSLGRVGNTEAFF. The CDR3 coding sequence is TGTGCCAGCAGTTTAGGACGGGTCGGGAACACTGAAGCTTTCTTT.

CDR3 bases: TGTGCCAGCAGCTGGTCACAGGGATTCGATTTGAGTGGCTACACCTTC. Translating gives CASSWSQGFDLSGYTF. V usage is TRBV11-2 and J usage is TRBJ1-2; TRBD1 might be the D (6 bases). Germline CDR1 is SGHAT and CDR2 is FQNNGV. The CDR3 sequence is 16 residues long. V was shortened by 4 bases and J by 7 bases, with 22 bases between the two germline ends.

The V call is TRBV19, the J call TRBJ1-1, with TRBD1 as a possible D gene (6 bases). The CDR3 length is 13 residues. V was cut by 7 bases and J by 4 bases, with 13 bases left in between. The germline V gene encodes CDR1 LNHDA and CDR2 SQIVND (reference sequence). The CDR3 coding sequence is TGTGCCAGTAATTATAGGGGGGCCACTGAAGCTTTCTTT. Encoded protein: CASNYRGATEAFF.

This CDR3 is CASSEMISGTGELFF. CDR3 DNA: TGTGCCAGCAGTGAAATGATTAGCGGCACCGGGGAGCTGTTTTTT. V is TRBV2 and J is TRBJ2-2, with a tentative D call TRBD2 (6 bases). The germline gives CDR1 SNHLY, CDR2 FYNNEI. The CDR3 runs 15 residues. Trimming pared 2 bases from V and 4 bases from J, leaving 11 bases between.

The chain uses TRBV19 and TRBJ2-4, with D unresolved. Trimming took 5 bases from V and 1 from J, leaving 15 bases between them. The CDR3 loop spans 16 amino acids. CDR1 LNHDA and CDR2 SQIVND come from the germline V gene (reference sequence). CDR3 DNA sequence: TGTGCCAGTAGTCTCGTCGACACCAGGGCCAAAAACATTCAGTACTTC. Protein product: CASSLVDTRAKNIQYF.

The V gene is TRBV19, the J gene TRBJ1-4; a weak D match, TRBD1 (6 bases). This CDR3 comprises 15 residues. CDR1 is LNHDA, CDR2 SQIVND, per germline (reference sequence). Trimming took off 4 bases at V and 2 bases at J, with 11 bases between the two ends. Here the CDR3 reads CASSRTAGTNEKLFF. The DNA of the CDR3 is TGTGCCAGTAGTAGGACAGCTGGGACTAATGAAAAACTGTTTTTT.

This clone has only a few counts. The V and J genes are TRBV28 and TRBJ1-2, with 11 bases aligning to TRBD1. Germline values: CDR1 MDHEN, CDR2 SYDVKM. The CDR3 length is 15 residues. The V gene end was trimmed by 7 bases and the J gene end by 6 bases; junction bases not matched to a gene: 10. The CDR3 spells CASNSPGQGENGYTF. In DNA, the CDR3 is TGTGCCAGCAATAGTCCGGGACAGGGGGAGAATGGCTACACCTTC.

This clone was detected only a few times. The chain uses TRBV6-5 and TRBJ1-6; D remains ambiguous. Germline CDR1 MNHEY, CDR2 SVGAGI. The CDR3 covers 13 residues. Trimming removed 2 bases at V and 8 bases at J, with 7 bases between. The CDR3 DNA follows: TGTGCCAGCAGTTACCCCGGAGATTCACCCCTCCACTTT. Its protein product is CASSYPGDSPLHF.

This chain connects TRBV7-9 to TRBJ2-6; no clear D gene. CDR1 is SEHNR and CDR2 is FQNEAQ in the germline V gene (reference sequence). This CDR3 contains 16 residues. Trimming stripped 0 bases from V and 0 bases from J, with 6 bases between. The CDR3 loop is CASSLAGSSGANVLTF. CDR3 nucleotide sequence: TGTGCCAGCAGCTTAGCAGGCAGCTCTGGGGCCAACGTCCTGACTTTC.

The chain uses TRBV7-6 and TRBJ2-7; 7 bases line up with TRBD1. The CDR3 runs 15 residues. With 1 base clipped from V and 2 bases from J, the junction kept 5 bases outside the gene matches. Germline values: CDR1 SGHVS, CDR2 FNYEAQ. The CDR3: CASSLEAGGAYEQYF. The CDR3 coding sequence is TGTGCCAGCAGCTTAGAGGCAGGGGGAGCCTACGAGCAGTACTTC.

This clone was observed many times. The chain links TRBV10-3 to TRBJ2-7, with D possibly being TRBD1 (6 bases). Per the germline V gene, CDR1 is ENHRY and CDR2 is SYGVKD. The CDR3 runs to 15 residues. V was cut by 2 bases and J by 1 base, with 12 bases left in between. The CDR3 region is CAISENQGLSYEQYF. In nucleotides, the CDR3 is TGTGCCATCAGTGAGAACCAGGGGCTATCCTACGAGCAGTACTTC.

The rearrangement joins TRBV28 to TRBJ1-2; D is ambiguous. Trimming pared 6 bases from V and 8 bases from J, leaving 10 bases between. This CDR3 is built from 11 residues. Per germline, CDR1 MDHEN and CDR2 SYDVKM. CDR3 coding DNA: TGTGCCAGCAGGACCTATGGGGGCTACACCTTC. Protein sequence: CASRTYGGYTF.

The V gene is TRBV19, the J gene TRBJ2-5; 10 positions match TRBD2. Germline CDR1 reads LNHDA; CDR2 reads SQIVND (reference sequence). V was clipped by 6 bases and J by 1 base; unmatched bases: 8. This CDR3 has 16 residues. The DNA for the CDR3 is TGTGCCAGTAGAACAGGACTAGCGGACATCCAAGAGACCCAGTACTTC. It codes for CASRTGLADIQETQYF.

For the CDR3, the DNA is TGTGCCAGCTCACCCTTCGGGGTAGGTCAGGAAGCTTTCTTT. Translated: CASSPFGVGQEAFF. V usage is TRBV18 and J usage is TRBJ1-1; D is undetermined. In germline, CDR1 is KGHSH, CDR2 LQKENI. V dropped 3 bases and J dropped 8 bases, with 16 bases sitting between them. The CDR3 contains 14 residues.

The chain joins TRBV11-3 to TRBJ2-2; perhaps TRBD2 as D (5 bases). Between the trimmed V and J ends, which lost 6 bases and 5 bases, there was a span of 13 bases. Germline V lookup: CDR1 SGHNT, CDR2 YENEEA. This CDR3 has 14 residues. The chain's CDR3 is CASRAGRRTGELFF. The CDR3 DNA follows: TGTGCCAGCAGGGCGGGCAGGCGGACCGGGGAGCTGTTTTTT.

The genes are TRBV9 and TRBJ1-1, with 7 bases aligning to TRBD1. This CDR3 has 13 residues. Germline CDR1 reads SGDLS; CDR2 reads YYNGEE. J was trimmed by 5 bases and V by 5 bases; bases with no gene match: 6. The DNA of the CDR3 is TGTGCCAGCAGGGTACCAGGGGGTACTGAAGCTTTCTTT. It translates to CASRVPGGTEAFF.

Written as DNA, the CDR3 is TGTGCCAGCAGTTTTCGGATGAACACTGAAGCTTTCTTT. Translation gives CASSFRMNTEAFF. The V call is TRBV27, the J call TRBJ1-1; D is ambiguous. Trimming took 3 bases from V and 0 from J, leaving 5 bases between them. The CDR3 loop spans 13 amino acids. Germline values: CDR1 MNHEY, CDR2 SMNVEV (reference sequence).

The chain links TRBV30 to TRBJ1-2, with D possibly TRBD1 on 5 matching bases. With 1 base removed from V and 6 bases from J, the gap between germline ends came to 12 bases. The CDR3 totals 13 residues. The germline V gene has CDR1 GTSNPN and CDR2 SVGIG (reference sequence). This CDR3 is CAWSGQGIDGYTF. Here the CDR3 DNA reads TGTGCCTGGAGTGGGCAGGGTATTGATGGCTACACCTTC.

This clone showed up just once. The J gene is TRBJ2-1, the V gene TRBV5-1; D uncertain. This CDR3 contains 11 residues. Trimming removed 4 bases from V and 5 bases from J, with 4 bases in between. CDR1 is SGHRS and CDR2 is YFSETQ in the germline V gene. CDR3 sequence reads: CASSSNNEQFF. The DNA for the CDR3 is TGCGCCAGCAGCAGCAACAATGAGCAGTTCTTC.

About this clone: One end of the junction does not line up with germline, which may come from a read error. V is TRBV7-7 and J is TRBJ2-2, with D possibly matching TRBD1 (6 bases). The germline gives CDR1 SSHAT, CDR2 FNYEAQ (reference sequence). This CDR3 region has 16 residues. CDR3 loop: CASSSNRDANTGELFF. CDR3 nucleotides: TGTGCTAGCAGCTCCAACAGGGATGCGAACACCGGGGAGCTGTTTTTT.